This TCR beta chain is drawn from a study of blood T cell repertoires in COVID-19 (dated by TCRdb to 2020 to 2021). For the wider study: Samples from collaborators originated in the United States, Italy and Spain and spanned both the acute and convalescent phases of COVID-19. The material from the prospective study consisted of cDNA or gDNA derived from T cells, B-cell-depleted T cells, or PBMCs. Deeply sampled blood TCRbeta repertoires from subjects exposed to, actively infected with, or recovered from COVID-19 were included in the dataset. The repertoires were released in a freely available public database meant as a resource for research on the immune response to SARS-CoV-2. The samples were drawn from two sources: the first 160 participants of the ongoing ImmuneRACE study, and 1,254 subjects contributed by 6 global collaborators. Nearly every sample came with metadata listing a de-identified subject ID, COVID-19 status, age in years and sex. Where available, HLA class I and class II types were taken from metadata supplied by the sample provider and were not determined by assay-based typing. The paper's findings and limits, for the study overall: How much clinical and demographic metadata was included differed by source and by participant, and the metadata was provided uncurated.

Collaborating institutions collected whole blood in K2EDTA tubes following their own protocols. For TCRbeta analysis, collaborators shipped samples as frozen whole blood, isolated PBMCs, or DNA extracted from either of those sample types. The germline V gene yields SGHRS for CDR1 and YFSETQ for CDR2. Taken from cysteine to phenylalanine, the CDR3 has 17 residues. The only DNA kept is the CDR3, 51 bases in frame from the first base. Trimming accounts for 0 bases at V and 4 bases at J, while the number of junction bases matched to no gene is 8. The immunoSEQ Assay, a bias-controlled multiplex PCR, was used to amplify TCRbeta CDR3 regions from genomic DNA. The authors' analysis ran thus. The number of nucleated cells in each sample was estimated by amplification of reference gene primers within the assay. To quantify the absolute abundance of each unique TCRbeta CDR3 rearrangement, sequence reads were collapsed and filtered. For each sample, productive Simpson clonality was calculated as the square root of Simpson's diversity index across productive rearrangements. Drawn from immuneACCESS, this table holds only the in-frame rearrangements with V and J called that TCRdb kept. Clones are partly lost; checked studies trace under half to an unresolved V gene and leave the rest unexplained. That table furnishes V, J and clone size, whereas the DNA furnished D and trimming. Across this sample there are around 160,000 clones, with around 84% seen only once. Together, the top ten hold about 40% of the sample.

With regard to this clone: Its recognized antigen is unknown. The sample holds no much larger clone one base away, and base qualities are not on file.

In this chain, TRBV5-1 is recombined with TRBJ2-3; TRBD2 matches 10 bases in the middle. Sample: peripheral blood. The TCR originated in a human donor in a cohort sampled during active COVID-19. The CDR3 sequence is CASSLAKAGGPADTQYF. The nucleotide sequence is TGCGCCAGCAGCTTGGCGAAAGCGGGGGGGCCCGCAGATACGCAGTATTTT.